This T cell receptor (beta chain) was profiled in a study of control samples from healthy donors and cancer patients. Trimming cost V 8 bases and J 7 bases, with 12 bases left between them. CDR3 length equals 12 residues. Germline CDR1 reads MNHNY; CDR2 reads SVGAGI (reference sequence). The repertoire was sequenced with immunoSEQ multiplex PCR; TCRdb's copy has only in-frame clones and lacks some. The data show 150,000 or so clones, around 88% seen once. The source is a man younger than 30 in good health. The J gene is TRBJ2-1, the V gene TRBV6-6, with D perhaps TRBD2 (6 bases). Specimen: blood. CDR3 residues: CASGGLVNEQFF. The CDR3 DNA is TGTGCCAGCGGGGGGTTGGTTAATGAGCAGTTCTTC.